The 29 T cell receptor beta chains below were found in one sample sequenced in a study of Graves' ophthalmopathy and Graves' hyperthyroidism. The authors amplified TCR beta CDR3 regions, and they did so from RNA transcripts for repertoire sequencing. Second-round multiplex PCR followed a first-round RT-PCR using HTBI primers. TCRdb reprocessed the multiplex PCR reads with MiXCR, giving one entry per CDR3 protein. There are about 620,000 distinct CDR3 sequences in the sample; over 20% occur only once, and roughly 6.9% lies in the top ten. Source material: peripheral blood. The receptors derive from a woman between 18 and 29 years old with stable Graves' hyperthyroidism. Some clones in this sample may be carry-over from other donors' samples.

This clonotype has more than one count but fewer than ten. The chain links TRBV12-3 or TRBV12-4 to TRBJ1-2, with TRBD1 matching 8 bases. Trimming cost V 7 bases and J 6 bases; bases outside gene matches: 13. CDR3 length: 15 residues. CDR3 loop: CASTLAGGGLDGYTF. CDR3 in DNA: TGTGCCAGCACCCTGGCAGGGGGCGGTTTGGATGGCTACACCTTC.

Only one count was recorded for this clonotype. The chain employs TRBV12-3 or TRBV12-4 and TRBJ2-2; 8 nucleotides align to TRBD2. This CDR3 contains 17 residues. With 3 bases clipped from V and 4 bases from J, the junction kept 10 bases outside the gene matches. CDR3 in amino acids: CASSLSRREDGTGELFF. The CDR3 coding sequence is TGTGCCAGCAGTTTGTCCCGGCGGGAGGACGGCACCGGGGAGCTGTTTTTT.

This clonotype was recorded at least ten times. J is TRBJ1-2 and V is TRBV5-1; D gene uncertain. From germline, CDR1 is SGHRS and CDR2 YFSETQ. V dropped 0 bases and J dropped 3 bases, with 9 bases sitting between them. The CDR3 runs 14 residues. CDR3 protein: CASSLEAAYYGYTF. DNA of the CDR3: TGCGCCAGCAGCTTGGAGGCGGCCTACTATGGCTACACCTTC.

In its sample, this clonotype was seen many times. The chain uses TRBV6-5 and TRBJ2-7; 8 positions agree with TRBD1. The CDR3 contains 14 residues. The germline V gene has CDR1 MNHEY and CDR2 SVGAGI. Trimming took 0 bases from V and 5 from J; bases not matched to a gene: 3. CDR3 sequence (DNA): TGTGCCAGCAGTTACTCGGACAGGGTCGACGAGCAGTACTTC. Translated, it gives CASSYSDRVDEQYF.

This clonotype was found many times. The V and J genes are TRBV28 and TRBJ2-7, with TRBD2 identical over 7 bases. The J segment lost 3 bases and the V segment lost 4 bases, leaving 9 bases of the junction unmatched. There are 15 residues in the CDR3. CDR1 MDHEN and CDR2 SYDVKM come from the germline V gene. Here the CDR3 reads CASSWGGRGIYEQYF. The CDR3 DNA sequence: TGTGCCAGCAGTTGGGGGGGACGGGGGATCTACGAGCAGTACTTC.

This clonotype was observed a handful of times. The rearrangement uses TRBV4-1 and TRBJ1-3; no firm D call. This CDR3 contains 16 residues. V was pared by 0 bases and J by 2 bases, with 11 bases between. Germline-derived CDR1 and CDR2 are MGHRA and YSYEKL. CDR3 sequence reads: CASSQERDYTGNTIYF. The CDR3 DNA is TGCGCCAGCAGCCAAGAGCGGGATTACACTGGAAACACCATATATTTT.

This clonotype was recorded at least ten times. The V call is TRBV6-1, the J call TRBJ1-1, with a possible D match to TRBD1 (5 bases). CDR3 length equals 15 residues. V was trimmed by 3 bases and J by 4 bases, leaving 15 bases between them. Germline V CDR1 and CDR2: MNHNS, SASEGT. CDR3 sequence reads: CASSEWGPTGTEAFF. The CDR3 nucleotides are TGTGCCAGCAGTGAGTGGGGACCGACGGGCACTGAAGCTTTCTTT.

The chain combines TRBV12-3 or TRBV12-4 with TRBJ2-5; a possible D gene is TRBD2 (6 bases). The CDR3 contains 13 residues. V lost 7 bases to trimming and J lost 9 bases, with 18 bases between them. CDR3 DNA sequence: TGTGCCAGCACCCACTCCGGGGGAAGGGCCCAGTACTTC. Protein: CASTHSGGRAQYF.

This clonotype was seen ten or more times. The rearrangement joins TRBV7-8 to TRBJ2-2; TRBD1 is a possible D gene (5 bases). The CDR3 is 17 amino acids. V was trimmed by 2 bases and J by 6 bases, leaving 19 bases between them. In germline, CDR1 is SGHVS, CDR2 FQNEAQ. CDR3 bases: TGTGCCAGCAGCTTACTAGACCTCCAGGGTCCGGCCGGGGAGCTGTTTTTT. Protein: CASSLLDLQGPAGELFF.

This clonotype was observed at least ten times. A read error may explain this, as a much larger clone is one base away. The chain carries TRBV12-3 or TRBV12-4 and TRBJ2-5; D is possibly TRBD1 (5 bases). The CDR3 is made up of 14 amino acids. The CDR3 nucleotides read TGTGCCAGCAGTTTATCCGACAGCCAAGAGACCAAGTACTTC. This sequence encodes CASSLSDSQETKYF.

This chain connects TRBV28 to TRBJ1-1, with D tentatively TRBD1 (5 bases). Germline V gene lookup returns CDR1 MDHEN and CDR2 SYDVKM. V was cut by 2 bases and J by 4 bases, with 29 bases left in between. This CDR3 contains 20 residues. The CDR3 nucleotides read TGTGCCAGCAGTTTAGAATTCGCGTTTAATTCAGTTACAGGAGTCACTGAAGCTTTCTTT. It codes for CASSLEFAFNSVTGVTEAFF.

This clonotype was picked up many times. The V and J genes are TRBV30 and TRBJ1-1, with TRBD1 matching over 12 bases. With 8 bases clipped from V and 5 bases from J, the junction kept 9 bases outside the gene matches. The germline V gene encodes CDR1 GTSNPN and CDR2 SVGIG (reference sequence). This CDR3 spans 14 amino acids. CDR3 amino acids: CAGGRDRGLTEAFF. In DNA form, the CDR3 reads TGTGCCGGGGGCCGGGACAGGGGGCTTACTGAAGCTTTCTTT.

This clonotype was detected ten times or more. CDR3 residues: CASSSLAGTSYEQYF. The CDR3 region has the DNA TGTGCCAGCAGCTCTCTAGCGGGAACCTCCTACGAGCAGTACTTC. The rearrangement uses TRBV7-2 and TRBJ2-7, with TRBD2 matching over 9 bases. CDR1 and CDR2 (germline): SGHTA, FQGNSA. The J segment lost 0 bases and the V segment lost 4 bases, leaving 4 bases of the junction unmatched. The CDR3 is 15 residues long.

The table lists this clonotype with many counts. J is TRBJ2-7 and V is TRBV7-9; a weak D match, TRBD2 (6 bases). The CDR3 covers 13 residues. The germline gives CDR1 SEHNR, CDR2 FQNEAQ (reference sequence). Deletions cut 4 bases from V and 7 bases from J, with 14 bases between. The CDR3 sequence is CASSSSGTREQYF. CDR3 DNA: TGTGCCAGCAGCTCATCCGGGACTCGTGAGCAGTACTTC.

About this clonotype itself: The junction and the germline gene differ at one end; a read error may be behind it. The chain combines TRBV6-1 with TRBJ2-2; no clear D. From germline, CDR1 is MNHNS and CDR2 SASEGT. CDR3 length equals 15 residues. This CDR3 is CAGSEAQGYTGELFF. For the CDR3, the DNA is TGTGCCGGCAGTGAAGCGCAAGGGTACACCGGGGAGCTGTTTTTT.

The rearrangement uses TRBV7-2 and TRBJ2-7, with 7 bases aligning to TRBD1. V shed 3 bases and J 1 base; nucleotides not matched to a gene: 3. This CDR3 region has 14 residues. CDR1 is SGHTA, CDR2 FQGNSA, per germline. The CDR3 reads CASSFGTESYEQYF. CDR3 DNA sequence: TGTGCCAGCAGCTTCGGGACAGAATCCTACGAGCAGTACTTC.

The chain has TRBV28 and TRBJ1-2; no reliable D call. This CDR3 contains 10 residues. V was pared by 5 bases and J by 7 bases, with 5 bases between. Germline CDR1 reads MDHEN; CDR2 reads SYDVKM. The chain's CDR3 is CASSGRGYTF. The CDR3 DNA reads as TGTGCCAGCAGTGGACGTGGCTACACCTTC.

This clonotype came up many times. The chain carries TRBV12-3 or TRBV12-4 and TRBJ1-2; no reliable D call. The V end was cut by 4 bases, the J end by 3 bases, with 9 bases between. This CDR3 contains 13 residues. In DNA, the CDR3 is TGTGCCAGCAGTTCCGAGGGTTACTATGGCTACACCTTC. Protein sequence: CASSSEGYYGYTF.

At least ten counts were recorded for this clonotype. CDR3 bases: TGTGCCTGGAGTGTTACGACAGGGCTGGGCTATGGCTACACCTTC. Translating it yields CAWSVTTGLGYGYTF. The chain recombines TRBV30 with TRBJ1-2; 7 nucleotides line up with TRBD1. CDR3 length: 15 residues. Per the germline V gene, CDR1 is GTSNPN and CDR2 is SVGIG (reference sequence). The V and J ends lost 0 bases and 4 bases, in that order; junction bases with no gene match: 8.

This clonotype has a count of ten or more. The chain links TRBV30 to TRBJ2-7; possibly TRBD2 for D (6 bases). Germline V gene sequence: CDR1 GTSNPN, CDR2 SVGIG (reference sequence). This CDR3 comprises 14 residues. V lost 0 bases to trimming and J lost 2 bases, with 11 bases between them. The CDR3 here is CAWSVIGRTYEQYF. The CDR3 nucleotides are TGTGCCTGGAGTGTAATCGGGAGAACCTACGAGCAGTACTTC.

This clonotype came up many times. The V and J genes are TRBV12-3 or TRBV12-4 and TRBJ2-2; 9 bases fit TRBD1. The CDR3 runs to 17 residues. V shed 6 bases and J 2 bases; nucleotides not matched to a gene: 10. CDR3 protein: CASSPEGQGKNTGELFF. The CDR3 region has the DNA TGTGCCAGCAGCCCAGAGGGACAGGGAAAAAACACCGGGGAGCTGTTTTTT.

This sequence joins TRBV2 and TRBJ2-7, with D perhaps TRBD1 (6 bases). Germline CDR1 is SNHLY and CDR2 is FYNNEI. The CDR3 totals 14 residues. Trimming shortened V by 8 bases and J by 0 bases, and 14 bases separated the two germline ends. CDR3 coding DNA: TGTGCCAGCGTCAGGACAGCGAGCTCCTACGAGCAGTACTTC. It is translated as CASVRTASSYEQYF.

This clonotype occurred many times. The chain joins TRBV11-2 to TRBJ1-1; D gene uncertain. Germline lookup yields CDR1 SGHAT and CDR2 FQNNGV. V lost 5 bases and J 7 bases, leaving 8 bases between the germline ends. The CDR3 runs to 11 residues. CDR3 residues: CASSTTFEAFF. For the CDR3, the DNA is TGTGCCAGCAGCACAACCTTTGAAGCTTTCTTT.

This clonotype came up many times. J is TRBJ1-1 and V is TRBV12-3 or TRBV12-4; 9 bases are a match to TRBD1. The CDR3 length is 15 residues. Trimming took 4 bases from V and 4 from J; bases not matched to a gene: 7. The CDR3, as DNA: TGTGCCAGCAGTTCCCCAGGACAGGGGTTCACTGAAGCTTTCTTT. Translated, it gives CASSSPGQGFTEAFF.

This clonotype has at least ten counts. The CDR3 nucleotides are TGTGCCACCAGCAGAGCCCAGGGGAAATCACCCCTCCACTTT. Its translation is CATSRAQGKSPLHF. The genes are TRBV15 and TRBJ1-6; D is perhaps TRBD1 (6 bases). There are 14 residues in the CDR3. V was clipped by 1 base and J by 10 bases, with 11 bases between them. Germline V gives CDR1 LNHNV, CDR2 YYDKDF (reference sequence).

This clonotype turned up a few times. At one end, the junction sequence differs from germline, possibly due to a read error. CDR3 protein: CSTMTAVDYGYTF. CDR3 bases: TGCAGCACCATGACAGCGGTCGACTATGGTTACACCTTC. V gene TRBV29-1 combines with J gene TRBJ1-2; tentative D call: TRBD1 (5 bases). Germline values: CDR1 SQVTM, CDR2 ANQGSEA. This CDR3 is 13 amino acids long.

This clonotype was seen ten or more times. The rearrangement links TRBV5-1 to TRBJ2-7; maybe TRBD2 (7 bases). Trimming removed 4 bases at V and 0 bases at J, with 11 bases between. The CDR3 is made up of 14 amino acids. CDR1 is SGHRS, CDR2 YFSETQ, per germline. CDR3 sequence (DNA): TGCGCCAGCAGCCCGGGGGGCCCCTCCTACGAGCAGTACTTC. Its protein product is CASSPGGPSYEQYF.

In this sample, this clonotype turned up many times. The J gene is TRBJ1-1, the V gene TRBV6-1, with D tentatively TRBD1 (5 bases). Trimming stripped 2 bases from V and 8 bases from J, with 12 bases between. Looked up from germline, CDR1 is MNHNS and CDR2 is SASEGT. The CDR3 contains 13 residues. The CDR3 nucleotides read TGTGCCAGCAGTGAACAGGGTTTTGGGGAAGCTTTCTTT. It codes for CASSEQGFGEAFF.

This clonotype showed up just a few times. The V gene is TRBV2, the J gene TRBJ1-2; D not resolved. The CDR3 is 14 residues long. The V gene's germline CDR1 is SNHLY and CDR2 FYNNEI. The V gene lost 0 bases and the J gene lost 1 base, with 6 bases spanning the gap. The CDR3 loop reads CASSEAAYNYGYTF. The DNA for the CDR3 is TGTGCCAGCAGTGAAGCCGCGTATAACTATGGCTACACCTTC.